This T cell receptor (beta chain) stems from a study of T-cell reconstitution after alpha-beta-depleted transplantation in children. A remark on this clonotype: Its antigen is unknown.

The CDR3 consists of 14 residues. Germline CDR1 DFQATT, CDR2 SNEGSKA (reference sequence). V was shortened by 0 bases and J by 5 bases, with 11 bases between the two germline ends. Regarding the study as a whole: The main origin of T-cell counts and diversity one year after transplant was newly produced T cells. After transplant, at about two months, alpha-beta T cells were reportedly derived from several hundred expanded graft clones. Surviving recipient T cells and thymic progenitors accounted for the high day-60 TCRbeta diversity observed in some patients.

Preparation of the TCRbeta library used unique molecular identifiers. TCRdb redid the calling of the PCR reads with MiXCR, one entry per CDR3 protein. The table includes about 300,000 distinct CDR3 sequences, over 7.5% detected once. The sample consisted of peripheral blood, taken 360 days after TCRalphabeta/CD19-depleted stem cell transplant. The gene calls are TRBV20-1 and TRBJ1-5; D call uncertain. The origin of this receptor is a female patient aged 2-15 years who had a stem cell transplant for Fanconi anemia, so the T cells may come from the graft donor. The CDR3: CSAREGSDYQPQHF. DNA for the CDR3: TGCAGTGCTAGAGAGGGGTCGGATTATCAGCCCCAGCATTTT.